These 22 T cell receptor beta chains originate from one sample sequenced in a study of regulatory T cells in long-lasting Graves disease. The time point here: persistent/refractory GD, antithyroid drugs over 5 years with positive TRAb. Extracted RNA from PBMCs served as the source of the TCR library. The TCR beta library used iRepertoire HTBI primers with Arm-PCR amplification of CDR3. TCRdb called the multiplex PCR reads again in MiXCR, with one record for every CDR3 protein. This table has under 500,000 distinct CDR3 sequences, more than 20% appearing once. The input for sequencing was peripheral blood mononuclear cells (PBMCs), taken when the disease was refractory, from a patient treated with antithyroid drugs. These receptor sequences come from a female donor with Graves disease.

As concerns this clonotype: This clone may be a read error of a much larger clone one base away. This chain connects TRBV28 to TRBJ1-2; tentatively, D is TRBD1 (6 bases). Germline V lookup: CDR1 MDHEN, CDR2 SYDVKM. This CDR3 has 14 amino acids. This CDR3 reads CTSNPPGAGYGYTF. The CDR3 DNA reads TGTACCAGCAACCCTCCGGGGGCAGGGTATGGCTACACCTTC.

The rearrangement uses TRBV5-1 and TRBJ2-7; possible D gene TRBD2, 6 bases. This CDR3 has 14 amino acids. V was pared by 3 bases and J by 3 bases, with 13 bases between. The germline gives CDR1 SGHRS, CDR2 YFSETQ. CDR3: CASSSEGAHYEQYF. The CDR3 region has the DNA TGCGCCAGCAGCTCGGAGGGCGCCCACTACGAGCAGTACTTC.

Only a few counts were recorded for this clonotype. The V gene is TRBV5-1, the J gene TRBJ2-7, with 9 bases fitting TRBD2. Trimming took 0 bases from V and 12 from J; bases not matched to a gene: 16. This CDR3 has 16 amino acids. Germline CDR1 SGHRS, CDR2 YFSETQ. As DNA, the CDR3 is TGCGCCAGCAGCTTGGGTCAGGGAGGATTAGCGGGAGATTGGTACTTC. Translating it yields CASSLGQGGLAGDWYF.

The V call is TRBV29-1, the J call TRBJ2-3; D is undetermined. CDR3 length: 16 amino acids. Germline V gene sequence: CDR1 SQVTM, CDR2 ANQGSEA. The V end lost 5 bases, the J end lost 4 bases, and 22 bases lay between the germline ends. CDR3 residues: CSVPLHRAWAADTQYF. The CDR3 DNA follows: TGCAGCGTTCCACTCCACCGGGCTTGGGCAGCAGATACGCAGTATTTT.

This clonotype was counted only a few times. The chain recombines TRBV5-6 with TRBJ2-5; no firm D call. With 5 bases removed from V and 1 base from J, the gap between germline ends came to 12 bases. The germline V gene encodes CDR1 SGHDT and CDR2 YYEEEE. The CDR3 totals 14 residues. CDR3 region: CASSFRGRQETQYF. The CDR3 DNA sequence: TGTGCCAGCAGTTTCCGAGGCCGCCAAGAGACCCAGTACTTC.

This clonotype was counted many times. This sequence joins TRBV19 and TRBJ1-2; D unclear. V was cut by 3 bases and J by 5 bases, with 13 bases left in between. Germline CDR1 reads LNHDA; CDR2 reads SQIVND (reference sequence). This CDR3 is built from 14 residues. The CDR3 sequence is CASSMSARLYGYTF. As DNA, the CDR3 is TGTGCCAGTAGTATGAGTGCCCGGTTGTATGGCTACACCTTC.

The rearrangement uses TRBV27 and TRBJ2-1; D remains unclear. The CDR3 extends over 14 amino acids. Deletions cut 0 bases from V and 2 bases from J, with 5 bases between. From germline, CDR1 is MNHEY and CDR2 SMNVEV (reference sequence). The CDR3 reads CASSLSRTYNEQFF. The DNA for the CDR3 is TGTGCCAGCAGTTTATCACGGACCTACAATGAGCAGTTCTTC.

This clonotype was recorded many times. This chain joins TRBV24-1 and TRBJ1-4; D is unresolved. V gave up 4 bases and J gave up 12 bases, with 11 bases separating them. This CDR3 has 12 residues. Germline loops: CDR1 KGHDR, CDR2 SFDVKD. CDR3: CATSDRTGELFF. In DNA, the CDR3 is TGTGCCACCAGTGACAGGACCGGGGAACTGTTTTTT.

This clonotype has ten or more counts. The rearrangement uses TRBV6-1 and TRBJ2-7; 9 bases fit TRBD1. The germline gives CDR1 MNHNS, CDR2 SASEGT. V gave up 4 bases and J gave up 0 bases; unmatched junction bases: 1. CDR3 size: 14 residues. CDR3: CASSVGQGSYEQYF. The CDR3 bases are TGTGCCAGCAGTGTGGGACAGGGCTCCTACGAGCAGTACTTC.

The V call is TRBV6-2 or TRBV6-3, the J call TRBJ2-7, with 7 bases fitting TRBD1. Trimming took 6 bases from V and 0 from J; bases not matched to a gene: 5. CDR1 and CDR2 (germline): MNHEY, SVGEGT. The CDR3 loop spans 14 amino acids. CDR3 protein: CASSGQDRSYEQYF. CDR3 coding DNA: TGTGCCAGCAGCGGACAGGATCGCTCCTACGAGCAGTACTTC.

This clonotype has ten or more counts. This chain links TRBV6-2 or TRBV6-3 with TRBJ2-5; 13 bases are shared with TRBD2. CDR1 is MNHEY, CDR2 SVGEGT, per germline. The V segment lost 5 bases and the J segment 5 bases; nucleotides outside the gene matches: 8. This CDR3 is built from 16 residues. DNA of the CDR3: TGTGCCAGCAGTCCCAGGACTAGCGGGGGCAGGGAGACCCAGTACTTC. It codes for CASSPRTSGGRETQYF.

This clonotype was seen more than once but under ten times. This chain joins TRBV30 and TRBJ1-4; no firm D call. Trimming shortened V by 0 bases and J by 4 bases, and 12 bases separated the two germline ends. Germline lookup yields CDR1 GTSNPN and CDR2 SVGIG (reference sequence). CDR3 length: 15 amino acids. CDR3: CAWSVPETDNEKLFF. CDR3 nucleotides: TGTGCCTGGAGTGTACCGGAGACGGATAATGAAAAACTGTTTTTT.

The chain couples TRBV28 to TRBJ2-3; unclear D gene. Germline V gene lookup returns CDR1 MDHEN and CDR2 SYDVKM. The ends were cut back, 3 bases at V and 4 bases at J, with 14 bases in the middle. The CDR3 has 15 residues. CDR3 residues: CASSFGVGNADTQYF. As DNA, the CDR3 is TGTGCCAGCAGTTTTGGGGTTGGTAACGCAGATACGCAGTATTTT.

This clonotype showed up just a few times. This chain connects TRBV10-2 to TRBJ2-1, with 7 bases identical to TRBD1. The CDR3 contains 11 residues. Germline lookup yields CDR1 WSHSY and CDR2 SAAADI. Losses at the gene ends were 10 bases for V and 7 bases for J; bases not matched to a gene: 4. The CDR3, as DNA: TGCGCCACCCACAGGGGAAATGAGCAGTTCTTC. Translating gives CATHRGNEQFF.

This clonotype was counted many times. The rearrangement uses TRBV7-2 and TRBJ1-2, with a possible D match to TRBD1 (5 bases). Between the trimmed V and J ends, which lost 1 base and 3 bases, there was a span of 12 bases. The CDR3 has 15 residues. From germline, CDR1 is SGHTA and CDR2 FQGNSA. CDR3 residues: CASSLDTSGDYGYTF. The CDR3, as DNA: TGTGCCAGCAGCTTAGACACCTCGGGGGACTATGGCTACACCTTC.

This clonotype showed up many times. The CDR3: CASSEEGTNQPQHF. The CDR3 coding sequence is TGTGCCAGCAGTGAAGAGGGTACCAATCAGCCCCAGCATTTT. The chain couples TRBV2 to TRBJ1-5; D uncertain. Germline CDR1 and CDR2: SNHLY and FYNNEI. The V gene lost 1 base and the J gene lost 3 bases, with 7 bases spanning the gap. The CDR3 is made up of 14 amino acids.

The CDR3 sequence is CASSLRSRTYEQYF. The CDR3 DNA reads TGTGCCAGCAGCTTAAGGTCTAGAACCTACGAGCAGTACTTC. This sequence joins TRBV7-2 and TRBJ2-7; D is unclear. V was trimmed by 2 bases and J by 2 bases, leaving 10 bases between them. Germline lookup yields CDR1 SGHTA and CDR2 FQGNSA. This CDR3 contains 14 residues.

This clonotype was found a few times. The chain carries TRBV5-5 and TRBJ2-7, with D hard to call. Trimming cost V 1 base and J 3 bases, with 8 bases left between them. Per the germline V gene, CDR1 is SGHKS and CDR2 is YYEKEE (reference sequence). The CDR3 runs 13 residues. The CDR3 sequence is CASSLPQDYEQYF. The CDR3 region has the DNA TGTGCCAGCAGCTTGCCACAAGACTACGAGCAGTACTTC.

This clonotype was observed a handful of times. CDR3 region: CASSYRAQPQHF. The CDR3 region has the DNA TGTGCCAGCAGTTACAGGGCCCAGCCCCAGCATTTT. The rearrangement links TRBV6-5 to TRBJ1-5; no clear D gene. This CDR3 spans 12 amino acids. The germline V gene encodes CDR1 MNHEY and CDR2 SVGAGI. The V end was cut by 2 bases, the J end by 7 bases, with 6 bases between.

The rearrangement joins TRBV20-1 to TRBJ2-1; 9 positions match TRBD2. The CDR3 consists of 16 residues. V shed 0 bases, J shed 8 bases, and the junction held 11 bases outside the gene matches. Germline V gives CDR1 DFQATT, CDR2 SNEGSKA (reference sequence). CDR3 nucleotide sequence: TGCAGTGCTAGAGATTCACTAGCGGGTTTGGGGGATGAGCAGTTCTTC. Its protein product is CSARDSLAGLGDEQFF.

This clonotype was recorded a few times. The chain uses TRBV5-4 and TRBJ2-2, with a weak D call TRBD2 (6 bases). V was shortened by 1 base and J by 7 bases, with 14 bases between the two germline ends. Germline lookup yields CDR1 SGHNT and CDR2 YYREEE (reference sequence). There are 15 residues in the CDR3. This chain's CDR3 is CASSLYGGTGGELFF. The CDR3 DNA reads as TGTGCCAGCAGCTTGTACGGGGGAACGGGCGGGGAGCTGTTTTTT.

The table lists this clonotype with many counts. The chain recombines TRBV28 with TRBJ2-5; 8 nucleotides line up with TRBD1. The germline V gene has CDR1 MDHEN and CDR2 SYDVKM. This CDR3 comprises 16 residues. The V and J ends lost 1 base and 2 bases, in that order; junction bases with no gene match: 6. This chain's CDR3 is CASSLFVQGGQETQYF. In nucleotides, the CDR3 is TGTGCCAGCAGTTTATTTGTACAGGGGGGACAAGAGACCCAGTACTTC.